This entry lists 6 T cell receptor beta chains sequenced from one sample in a study of blood T cell repertoires in COVID-19. Data came from immunoSEQ multiplex PCR; TCRdb stores just in-frame clones and leaves some out. The sample has roughly 93,000 clones, around 85% seen once; the top ten hold around a tenth. The sequenced sample was peripheral blood. Source of these receptors: a woman older than 75 with acute or convalescent COVID-19.

This chain links TRBV5-1 with TRBJ1-6; D is unclear. The CDR3 has 15 residues. The germline V and J ends were trimmed by 0 bases and 7 bases, with 11 bases remaining between them. Germline CDR1 is SGHRS and CDR2 is YFSETQ. Written as DNA, the CDR3 is TGCGCCAGCAGCTTGGTCGGGTCGCGGAATTCACCCCTCCACTTT. It codes for CASSLVGSRNSPLHF.

The CDR3 is CASSLGPDRAWGYGYTF. CDR3 coding DNA: TGTGCCAGCAGCTTGGGCCCCGACAGGGCGTGGGGCTATGGCTACACCTTC. The V call is TRBV5-6, the J call TRBJ1-2, with 7 nucleotides matching TRBD1. The CDR3 runs 17 residues. V lost 0 bases to trimming and J lost 4 bases; unmatched junction nucleotides: 12. Germline V gives CDR1 SGHDT, CDR2 YYEEEE.

The rearrangement links TRBV20-1 to TRBJ2-7; TRBD1 aligns across 9 bases. Trimming at V came to 3 bases and at J to 7 bases, leaving 10 bases not matched to a gene. Germline V gives CDR1 DFQATT, CDR2 SNEGSKA (reference sequence). The CDR3 has 14 residues. The CDR3 DNA follows: TGCAGTGCTAGTTCGTCACAGGGGGCGTGGGAGCAGTACTTC. Protein: CSASSSQGAWEQYF.

The chain recombines TRBV2 with TRBJ1-2, with 7 bases that match TRBD1. This CDR3 is built from 15 residues. The ends lost 6 bases at V and 4 bases at J; junction bases unmatched: 11. Per germline, CDR1 SNHLY and CDR2 FYNNEI. The CDR3 DNA is TGTGCCAGCAGCGACGACAGGGTGGGAGGCTATGGCTACACCTTC. Protein product: CASSDDRVGGYGYTF.

The CDR3 DNA follows: TGTGCCAGCAGTCCTACTAGCGGGGGGGCGAGGGAGCAGTTCTTC. It encodes CASSPTSGGAREQFF. The chain recombines TRBV6-5 with TRBJ2-1, with 13 bases aligning to TRBD2. From germline, CDR1 is MNHEY and CDR2 SVGAGI. This CDR3 region has 15 residues. V lost 5 bases and J lost 10; bases outside the gene matches: 8.

This clone was counted a few times. The chain uses TRBV18 and TRBJ1-4; D may be TRBD1 (5 bases). The CDR3 covers 14 residues. V lost 4 bases and J 8 bases, leaving 14 bases between the germline ends. Germline V gene data show CDR1 as KGHSH and CDR2 as LQKENI. This CDR3 is CASSRGGAGEKLFF. The CDR3, as DNA: TGTGCCAGCTCACGTGGAGGGGCTGGGGAAAAACTGTTTTTT.